The TCR beta chain described here comes from a study of T-cell memory formation after mild COVID-19. General study results and limits: Clones that contracted from day 15 to 85 had balanced CD4/CD8; later expanders were CD4+ biased.

V lost 5 bases and J 1 base, leaving 12 bases between the germline ends. This CDR3 contains 15 residues. TCRdb recomputed calls from the 5' RACE reads with MiXCR, one row per CDR3 protein. The sample lists about 560,000 distinct CDR3 sequences, around 15% seen once, with about 8.1% in the top ten. On this clonotype: Its antigen is undetermined.

Sequencing was done on a sample of PBMCs or a T cell subset sorted from them (not recorded which). This rearrangement joins TRBV12-3 or TRBV12-4 to TRBJ2-1; possibly TRBD2 for D (5 bases). This TCR came from an adult woman who had mild COVID-19 (a few samples of this study predate the infection). Cell type and time point are not known. CDR3 in amino acids: CASSTQADSYNEQFF. The CDR3 DNA reads TGTGCCAGCAGTACCCAAGCGGATTCCTACAATGAGCAGTTCTTC.